The rows below give T cell receptor beta chains drawn from one sample of a study of type 1 and type 2 diabetes patients. Each CDR3 protein is one row after TCRdb ran MiXCR on the multiplex PCR reads. The sample records about 290,000 distinct CDR3 sequences, more than 40% being singletons. Sample: peripheral blood mononuclear cells (PBMCs). The origin of the receptors is a young man with type 2 diabetes. CDR3s include the opening cysteine and the closing phenylalanine or tryptophan. D genes are given only for firm matches. Part of the rows lack a size; the others show once, few, many or a class for expanded clones.

V gene,D gene,J gene,clone size,CDR3 DNA,CDR3 protein
TRBV20-1,-,TRBJ2-5,few,TGCAGTGCTAGAGATGCGGGGCTGCGAGAGACCCAGTACTTC,CSARDAGLRETQYF
TRBV20-1,TRBD2,TRBJ2-5,-,TGCAGTGCTAGAGATCAGTGGAGCGGGAGTGAGACCCAGTACTTC,CSARDQWSGSETQYF
TRBV29-1,-,TRBJ2-1,few,TGCAGCGTCCGCCGGGACAATGAGCAGTTCTTC,CSVRRDNEQFF
TRBV15,-,TRBJ1-2,few,TGTGCCACCAGCAGAGAGGTGGTGGAGGGCCCTTCCTATGGCTACACCTTC,CATSREVVEGPSYGYTF
TRBV9,-,TRBJ1-1,-,TGTGCCGGCAGCGTCGGACAGAACACTGAAGCTTTCTTT,CAGSVGQNTEAFF
TRBV12-3/TRBV12-4,TRBD1,TRBJ2-7,-,TGTGCCAGCAGCCAAGACAGGGGCAGCGAGCAGTACTTC,CASSQDRGSEQYF
TRBV27,-,TRBJ1-6,few,TGTGCCAGCAGTTTAGTCGTAGAATCACCCCTCCACTTT,CASSLVVESPLHF
TRBV12-3/TRBV12-4,-,TRBJ1-1,-,TGTGCCAGCAGTGAACGGGCGGGTATTACTGAAGCTTTCTTT,CASSERAGITEAFF
TRBV4-3,-,TRBJ2-7,-,TGCGCCAGCAGCCCTGACAGACCTAACGAGCAGTACTTC,CASSPDRPNEQYF
TRBV2,TRBD1,TRBJ1-1,many,TGTGCCAGCAACAGGGGCCATGCGGGTACTGAAGCTTTCTTT,CASNRGHAGTEAFF
TRBV5-1,-,TRBJ1-2,-,TGCGCCAGCAGCCTACGACAGGAATCCCCTGGGGGCTACACCTTC,CASSLRQESPGGYTF
TRBV19,TRBD1,TRBJ2-7,-,TGTGCCAGTAGTATAGGTTGGACAGGGCTCTACGAGCAGTACTTC,CASSIGWTGLYEQYF
TRBV13,-,TRBJ2-1,few,TGTGCCAGCAGCTTTGGTCCTAATGAGCAGTTCTTC,CASSFGPNEQFF
TRBV20-1,-,TRBJ2-7,-,TGCAGTGCTAGTAACTACAATACCTACGAGCAGTACTTC,CSASNYNTYEQYF
TRBV6-1,-,TRBJ1-6,-,TGTGCCAGCAGTTCACCTCGGGCGAGCTCCTATAATTCACCCCTCCACTTT,CASSSPRASSYNSPLHF
TRBV29-1,-,TRBJ2-5,-,TGCAGCGTTGGTCGGGGGAGCCAAGAGACCCAGTACTTC,CSVGRGSQETQYF
TRBV7-8,-,TRBJ1-1,few,TGTGCCAGCAGCGTAGCCCAGGGGCTGAACACTGAAGCTTTCTTT,CASSVAQGLNTEAFF
TRBV5-1,TRBD1,TRBJ2-3,few,TGCGCCAGCAGCTCCACAGGGGGCGTCGATACGCAGTATTTT,CASSSTGGVDTQYF
TRBV2,TRBD1,TRBJ1-1,-,TGTGCCAGCAGTATACAACCAAGGACAGGTTCTGAAGCTTTCTTT,CASSIQPRTGSEAFF
TRBV19,-,TRBJ2-1,-,TGTGCCAGTAGCACCGGGATTAACCCCTCGTTCGACGAGCAGTTCTTC,CASSTGINPSFDEQFF
TRBV30,TRBD2,TRBJ2-1,-,TGTGCCTGGAGTCGGGGCGGGAGCCGAAATGAGCAGTTCTTC,CAWSRGGSRNEQFF
TRBV30,-,TRBJ1-2,-,TGTGCCTGGACGGGGGCGGAAGGCTACACCTTC,CAWTGAEGYTF
TRBV29-1,TRBD1,TRBJ1-2,few,TGCAGCGTTGTAGGACAGGGGAACGGCTACACCTTC,CSVVGQGNGYTF
TRBV6-6,TRBD1,TRBJ2-7,-,TGTGCCAGCAGTTACTCAAGGACAGGGATATCCTACGAGCAGTACTTC,CASSYSRTGISYEQYF
TRBV6-5,-,TRBJ2-1,-,TGTGCCATCAGTGAGGGGCGGGAATTGGGGAATGAGCAGTTCTTC,CAISEGRELGNEQFF
TRBV28,-,TRBJ1-1,few,TGTGCCAGCAGTCAGGGACGGTACACTGAAGCTTTCTTT,CASSQGRYTEAFF
TRBV2,-,TRBJ1-2,many,TGTGCCAGCTCGGCAGACTATGGCTACACCTTC,CASSADYGYTF
TRBV11-2,-,TRBJ2-7,-,TGTGCCAGCAGCTGGAGATCTGCCGGAGGGAGGTCAGGGGAGCAGTACTTC,CASSWRSAGGRSGEQYF
TRBV24-1,TRBD2,TRBJ2-3,-,TGTGCCACCAGTGATCGAGGACTAGCGGGGGCCACAGATACGCAGTATTTT,CATSDRGLAGATDTQYF
TRBV2,-,TRBJ1-4,many,TGTGCCAGCAGGGGTCGATCAACTAATGAAAAACTGTTTTTT,CASRGRSTNEKLFF
TRBV7-6,-,TRBJ2-6,many,TGTGCCACGTATTGGGCCAACGTCCTGACTTTC,CATYWANVLTF
TRBV2,TRBD1,TRBJ2-7,-,TGTGCCAGCAGCCGGGACAGGGACATTTACGAGCAGTACTTC,CASSRDRDIYEQYF
TRBV2,TRBD1,TRBJ2-7,many,TGTGCCAGCAGTGAAATAGGACAGGATGGGTACGAGCAGTACTTC,CASSEIGQDGYEQYF
TRBV10-3,TRBD1,TRBJ2-7,few,TGTGCCATCAGTTCGGGACAGGGTTACGAGCAGTACTTC,CAISSGQGYEQYF
TRBV30,TRBD1,TRBJ2-3,-,TGTGCCTGGGACCATCCGATGACAGGGATTTCCTCAGATACGCAGTATTTT,CAWDHPMTGISSDTQYF
TRBV7-7,TRBD2,TRBJ2-5,-,TGTGCTAGCAGCCCACCGGGGGGGAGAGAGACCCAGTACTTC,CASSPPGGRETQYF
TRBV4-1,-,TRBJ2-1,few,TGCGCCAGCAGCCAAGCCAGCGGAACCCTTTACAATGAGCAGTTCTTC,CASSQASGTLYNEQFF
TRBV19,-,TRBJ1-5,-,TGTGCCAGTAGTATTTCGGCCGGGTACAATCAGCCCCAGCATTTT,CASSISAGYNQPQHF
TRBV7-2,-,TRBJ2-2,-,TGTGCCAGCAGCCATTACAAGAACACCGGGGAGCTGTTTTTT,CASSHYKNTGELFF
TRBV12-5,-,TRBJ1-1,-,TGTGCTAGTGGTTTGGGAACGAGGGACACTGAAGCTTTCTTT,CASGLGTRDTEAFF
TRBV4-1,-,TRBJ2-5,-,TGCGCCAGCAGCCGAGAGAGGGAAGAGACCCAGTACTTC,CASSREREETQYF
TRBV19,TRBD1,TRBJ2-7,-,TGTGCCAGTAGTCAAGGACAGGGGGCGCTTTACGAGCAGTACTTC,CASSQGQGALYEQYF
TRBV6-5,-,TRBJ2-7,-,TGTGCCAGCAGTTACGTAGCGGTACCAAGCTTAGCCTACGAGCAGTACTTC,CASSYVAVPSLAYEQYF
TRBV2,-,TRBJ1-2,-,TGTGCCAGCAGTGAAATCAGGAACAATGGCTACACCTTC,CASSEIRNNGYTF
TRBV20-1,TRBD2,TRBJ2-7,-,TGCAGTGCTAGAGTAAGACTAGCGGGGAACGAGCAGTACTTC,CSARVRLAGNEQYF
TRBV15,-,TRBJ1-5,-,TGTGCCACCAGCCGCAGAGTTCTGGGCAATCAGCCCCAGCATTTT,CATSRRVLGNQPQHF
TRBV28,-,TRBJ2-7,-,TGTGCCAGCAGTTTCTCTGGGGTTGGCTACGAGCAGTACTTC,CASSFSGVGYEQYF
TRBV24-1,-,TRBJ1-1,-,TGTGCCAGCAGGCCCTTACAAGGCCGATCGAACACTGAAGCTTTCTTT,CASRPLQGRSNTEAFF
TRBV27,TRBD1,TRBJ1-5,-,TGTGCCAGCAGTCCGACCGGGACAGGGGGCGGTGGTCAGCCCCAGCATTTT,CASSPTGTGGGGQPQHF
TRBV29-1,TRBD2,TRBJ2-3,-,TGCAGCGTGGTAATACTAGCGGGCTTAACAGATACGCAGTATTTT,CSVVILAGLTDTQYF
TRBV7-2,-,TRBJ1-5,-,TGTGCCAGCAGCCCTGGGGTCGGGCAGCCCCAGCATTTT,CASSPGVGQPQHF
TRBV19,-,TRBJ2-3,many,TGTGCCAGTAGTATCGGAGGGACTGATACGCAGTATTTT,CASSIGGTDTQYF
TRBV6-6,-,TRBJ1-3,-,TGTGCCAGCACCACGACGACGGCCAACTCTGGAGACACCATATATTTT,CASTTTTANSGDTIYF
TRBV28,-,TRBJ2-1,few,TGTGCCAGCAGTTATCGACAGGTGGCCTACAATGAGCAGTTCTTC,CASSYRQVAYNEQFF
TRBV15,-,TRBJ2-1,few,TGTGCCACCCAGGAGGGCGGAACCTACAATGAGCAGTTCTTC,CATQEGGTYNEQFF